This T cell receptor (beta chain) was recorded in a study of siplizumab effects on memory and regulatory T cells. This clone has just one count. Data came from immunoSEQ multiplex PCR; TCRdb stores just in-frame clones and leaves some out. The table lists approximately 100,000 clones, 92% of them singletons, with roughly 0.78% in the top ten. CDR1 SGHRS and CDR2 YFSETQ come from the germline V gene. The CDR3 contains 13 residues. With V trimmed by 5 bases and J by 5 bases, 5 bases remained unmatched. This receptor was identified in a human donor in good health. Sequenced sample: Tregs sorted from blood. V and J are TRBV5-1 and TRBJ1-2; 8 nucleotides agree with TRBD1. The CDR3 here is CASRLDREYGYTF. The CDR3 coding sequence is TGCGCCAGCAGACTGGACAGGGAATATGGCTACACCTTC.